Sequencing of this T cell receptor beta chain was carried out in a study of monozygotic twins with inflammatory bowel disease. Overall study results and limits: T cell subtypes were not distinguishable in this analysis.

The CDR3 is made up of 14 amino acids. Germline CDR1 reads LGHDT; CDR2 reads YNNKEL (reference sequence). Eight cDNA synthesis reactions were run for every sample. TCRdb reprocessed the 5' RACE reads and reports one entry per CDR3 protein, with no DNA. The table lists 110,000 to 150,000 distinct CDR3 sequences. Worth noting for this clonotype: Its antigen is not known.

This clonotype originated in a human donor with ulcerative colitis or Crohn's disease, or a healthy co-twin of an affected twin (not recorded which). This chain uses TRBV3-1 with TRBJ2-3. Sequencing input: blood. The chain's CDR3 is CASSDGLSTDTQYF.